Below, 32 T cell receptor beta chains from the same sample are listed, as sequenced in a study of T cells after yellow fever vaccination. TCRdb re-analysed the 5' RACE reads in MiXCR, keeping a single row per CDR3 protein. The data hold hundreds of thousands of distinct CDR3 sequences, with approximately 9% observed a single time. The material was PBMCs, obtained on the day of the first yellow fever vaccination. Every receptor here comes from a man between 18 and 35 years old who received the YFV17D yellow fever vaccine.

The chain recombines TRBV9 with TRBJ2-3, with TRBD2 matching over 7 bases. CDR1 is SGDLS, CDR2 YYNGEE, per germline. J gave up 2 bases and V 4 bases, and 13 bases lay outside the gene matches. The CDR3 consists of 17 residues. The CDR3: CASSPARRSGVTDTQYF. For the CDR3, the DNA is TGTGCCAGCAGCCCAGCCCGCCGGAGCGGGGTCACAGATACGCAGTATTTT.

V usage is TRBV5-1 and J usage is TRBJ2-2; D is undetermined. Germline loops: CDR1 SGHRS, CDR2 YFSETQ. The CDR3 totals 14 residues. V was clipped by 6 bases and J by 7 bases, with 16 bases between them. CDR3 bases: TGCGCCAGCACACTTGGCCCCCTTTACGGGGAGCTGTTTTTT. This gives the protein CASTLGPLYGELFF.

This chain joins TRBV2 and TRBJ2-3; 11 positions agree with TRBD2. Germline trimming cut 11 bases from V and 0 bases from J; bases unmatched to any gene: 16. CDR3 length: 18 amino acids. CDR1 is SNHLY and CDR2 is FYNNEI in the germline V gene. The CDR3 region has the DNA TGTGCCTTCAGACGAGGGACTAGCGGTTTTCCCAGCACAGATACGCAGTATTTT. Translation: CAFRRGTSGFPSTDTQYF.

The chain employs TRBV4-3 and TRBJ1-1, with D unresolved. There are 12 residues in the CDR3. Looked up from germline, CDR1 is LGHNA and CDR2 is YSLEER. With 1 base removed from V and 9 bases from J, the gap between germline ends came to 9 bases. The CDR3 reads CASSQGRTKAFF. The CDR3 DNA reads TGCGCCAGCAGCCAAGGTAGGACGAAAGCTTTCTTT.

The chain links TRBV25-1 to TRBJ1-5; 9 bases agree with TRBD1. Per the germline V gene, CDR1 is MGHDK and CDR2 is SYGVNS. The length of the CDR3 is 14 residues. The J segment lost 2 bases and the V segment lost 5 bases, leaving 1 base of the junction unmatched. The CDR3: CASSTGGGNQPQHF. The CDR3 DNA reads TGTGCCAGCAGTACAGGGGGCGGCAATCAGCCCCAGCATTTT.

This clonotype was recorded at least ten times. The chain uses TRBV7-9 and TRBJ2-2; D is perhaps TRBD2 (6 bases). The CDR3 covers 16 residues. Germline lookup yields CDR1 SEHNR and CDR2 FQNEAQ (reference sequence). Trimming took off 7 bases at V and 2 bases at J, with 17 bases between the two ends. CDR3 DNA: TGTGCCAGCACCCATGCCGGGACTGAAAACACCGGGGAGCTGTTTTTT. It encodes CASTHAGTENTGELFF.

J is TRBJ1-1 and V is TRBV6-4; no reliable D call. Trimming cost V 9 bases and J 0 bases, with 11 bases left between them. Germline values: CDR1 MRHNA, CDR2 SNTAGT. This CDR3 contains 13 residues. The CDR3 protein is CASSAELNTEAFF. The CDR3 DNA is TGTGCCAGTTCGGCAGAGTTGAACACTGAAGCTTTCTTT.

There are many counts of this clonotype. The rearrangement links TRBV28 to TRBJ1-2, with D perhaps matching TRBD1 (6 bases). The V and J ends lost 3 bases and 4 bases respectively, with 9 bases between them. Germline CDR1 is MDHEN and CDR2 is SYDVKM. The CDR3 runs 13 residues. CDR3 in amino acids: CASSFTGIYGYTF. DNA of the CDR3: TGTGCCAGCAGTTTTACAGGGATCTATGGCTACACCTTC.

Only a few counts were recorded for this clonotype. J is TRBJ1-5 and V is TRBV13, with D unclear. Germline V gene sequence: CDR1 PRHDT, CDR2 FYEKMQ (reference sequence). This CDR3 region has 14 residues. The V end lost 5 bases, the J end lost 7 bases, and 15 bases lay between the germline ends. CDR3 DNA sequence: TGTGCCAGCAGCGTCGCGGGCCCGGGACAGCCCCAGCATTTT. Protein sequence: CASSVAGPGQPQHF.

This clonotype occurred a few times. The J gene is TRBJ1-2, the V gene TRBV7-9; no firm D call. The germline V and J ends were trimmed by 1 base and 3 bases, with 6 bases remaining between them. This CDR3 comprises 13 residues. Germline CDR1 reads SEHNR; CDR2 reads FQNEAQ (reference sequence). DNA of the CDR3: TGTGCCAGCAGCTTAGACGGGGACTATGGCTACACCTTC. Translation gives CASSLDGDYGYTF. Complete variable domain (other parts from reference TRBV7-9 and TRBJ1-2): DTGVSQNPRHKITKRGQNVTFRCDPISEHNRLYWYRQTLGQGPEFLTYFQNEAQLEKSRLLSDRFSAERPKGSFSTLEIQRTEQGDSAMYLCASSLDGDYGYTFGSGTRLTVV.

This clonotype was recorded only once. V is TRBV12-3 or TRBV12-4 and J is TRBJ2-5, with 8 bases matching TRBD2. This CDR3 region has 15 residues. After removal of 3 bases from V and 2 bases from J, the junction contained 5 bases not matched to a gene. The CDR3 loop reads CASSFDGGAQETQYF. The CDR3 coding sequence is TGTGCCAGCAGTTTCGACGGGGGGGCACAAGAGACCCAGTACTTC.

This rearrangement joins TRBV12-3 or TRBV12-4 to TRBJ2-3; 10 positions agree with TRBD2. V lost 7 bases, J lost 2 bases, and 6 bases stayed unmatched. The CDR3 has 15 residues. For the CDR3, the DNA is TGTGCCAGCACTCTAGCGGGGGAGAACACAGATACGCAGTATTTT. Translation: CASTLAGENTDTQYF.

The table lists this clonotype with a few counts. V and J are TRBV5-4 and TRBJ2-2; TRBD1 might be the D (6 bases). CDR1 and CDR2 (germline): SGHNT, YYREEE (reference sequence). V gave up 0 bases and J gave up 5 bases, with 14 bases separating them. The CDR3 is 16 residues long. CDR3 loop: CASSLAVGAHTGELFF. The CDR3, as DNA: TGTGCCAGCAGCTTGGCCGTGGGGGCCCATACCGGGGAGCTGTTTTTT.

In its sample, this clonotype was seen many times. The chain is built from TRBV5-1 and TRBJ2-2; D is perhaps TRBD1 (7 bases). Trimming took 1 base from V and 4 from J, leaving 11 bases between them. Germline loops: CDR1 SGHRS, CDR2 YFSETQ. This CDR3 spans 15 amino acids. The CDR3 is CASSLRGDSTGELFF. The CDR3 DNA follows: TGCGCCAGCAGCTTGCGCGGGGACAGCACCGGGGAGCTGTTTTTT.

The chain recombines TRBV11-2 with TRBJ1-6, with 7 bases matching TRBD1. This CDR3 region has 14 residues. The trim removed 6 bases at V and 3 bases at J, leaving 2 bases unmatched. CDR1 is SGHAT, CDR2 FQNNGV, per germline. CDR3 bases: TGTGCCAGCAGAGACAGGGTCTATAATTCACCCCTCCACTTT. It yields the protein CASRDRVYNSPLHF.

This clonotype came up a few times. The V and J genes are TRBV4-3 and TRBJ2-1; D not resolved. Trimming removed 3 bases at V and 9 bases at J, with 9 bases between. The CDR3 contains 12 residues. Germline lookup yields CDR1 LGHNA and CDR2 YSLEER. The CDR3 sequence: CASSQMMGEQFF. The CDR3 DNA sequence: TGCGCCAGCAGCCAGATGATGGGTGAGCAGTTCTTC.

This sequence joins TRBV7-2 and TRBJ2-1; 9 positions agree with TRBD2. The CDR3 spans 13 residues. Germline CDR1 SGHTA, CDR2 FQGNSA. The trim removed 3 bases at V and 9 bases at J, leaving 3 bases unmatched. DNA for the CDR3: TGTGCCAGCAGCTTCCTGGGACTAGCTGAGCAGTTCTTC. Translated, it gives CASSFLGLAEQFF.

This clonotype has just a few counts. This chain joins TRBV20-1 and TRBJ2-7; D is unclear. V shed 2 bases and J shed 3 bases, with 8 bases lying between them. CDR3 length equals 12 residues. Germline-derived CDR1 and CDR2 are DFQATT and SNEGSKA (reference sequence). For the CDR3, the DNA is TGCAGTGCTAGAAACGGAAACTACGAGCAGTACGTC. Protein: CSARNGNYEQYV.

Points on this clonotype: It may be a read error: a sequence one base away is much more abundant. The chain couples TRBV5-1 to TRBJ1-2, with D possibly being TRBD1 (5 bases). The CDR3 covers 12 residues. Per the germline V gene, CDR1 is SGHRS and CDR2 is YFSETQ. The CDR3 region is CATSLMGEGYTF. The CDR3 DNA reads TGCGCCACCAGCTTGATGGGGGAGGGCTACACCTTC.

The V gene is TRBV18, the J gene TRBJ2-3; D remains unclear. CDR3 length equals 16 residues. The V end lost 1 base, the J end lost 5 bases, and 16 bases lay between the germline ends. Germline values: CDR1 KGHSH, CDR2 LQKENI. The DNA of the CDR3 is TGTGCCAGCTCACCACGTGGCCCTTTGACGGGAGATACGCAGTATTTT. It codes for CASSPRGPLTGDTQYF.

The gene calls are TRBV5-1 and TRBJ1-2; D remains unclear. CDR1 and CDR2 (germline): SGHRS, YFSETQ. This CDR3 spans 14 amino acids. Trimming cost V 0 bases and J 5 bases, with 11 bases left between them. The CDR3 region is CASSLEPRWYGYTF. The CDR3 nucleotides read TGCGCCAGCAGCTTGGAACCCCGGTGGTATGGCTACACCTTC.

This clonotype has only a few counts. The chain employs TRBV7-8 and TRBJ1-5; D remains ambiguous. V lost 2 bases and J 7 bases, leaving 15 bases between the germline ends. This CDR3 is 15 amino acids long. CDR1 SGHVS and CDR2 FQNEAQ come from the germline V gene. The chain's CDR3 is CASSLNERVEQPQHF. In nucleotides, the CDR3 is TGTGCCAGCAGCTTAAACGAAAGGGTCGAACAGCCCCAGCATTTT.

In its sample, this clonotype was seen many times. This chain links TRBV4-2 with TRBJ1-2; 9 bases are a match to TRBD1. The CDR3 has 16 residues. V lost 3 bases to trimming and J lost 1 base; unmatched junction nucleotides: 6. CDR1 and CDR2 (germline): LGHNA, YNFKEQ. The CDR3 loop reads CASSHLQGAVNYGYTF. The CDR3 DNA is TGTGCCAGCAGCCACCTACAGGGGGCGGTTAACTATGGCTACACCTTC.

The chain couples TRBV19 to TRBJ2-1, with D possibly matching TRBD2 (7 bases). CDR1 and CDR2 from the germline V gene are LNHDA and SQIVND (reference sequence). V lost 2 bases and J 7 bases, leaving 15 bases between the germline ends. The CDR3 is 15 residues long. CDR3 nucleotide sequence: TGTGCCAGTAGTATAAGGGGGGGGGCCTGGAATGAGCAGTTCTTC. Amino acid sequence: CASSIRGGAWNEQFF.

This clonotype has a count of ten or more. The gene calls are TRBV6-6 and TRBJ1-5; 7 nucleotides align to TRBD1. CDR1 and CDR2 from the germline V gene are MNHNY and SVGAGI (reference sequence). Unmatched junction bases numbered 4, after V lost 5 bases and J lost 9 bases. This CDR3 has 12 amino acids. CDR3 in amino acids: CASSTGVTPQHF. The CDR3 DNA reads as TGTGCCAGCAGTACAGGGGTCACGCCCCAGCATTTT.

At least ten counts were recorded for this clonotype. The chain is built from TRBV12-3 or TRBV12-4 and TRBJ1-1; no clear D gene. The CDR3 consists of 13 residues. Trimming took off 3 bases at V and 5 bases at J, with 10 bases between the two ends. CDR3 DNA sequence: TGTGCCAGCAGTTTCCGGGTAGGGACTGAAGCTTTCTTT. It encodes CASSFRVGTEAFF.

J is TRBJ2-7 and V is TRBV20-1; TRBD1 might be the D (5 bases). There are 13 residues in the CDR3. Trimming removed 3 bases from V and 0 bases from J, with 9 bases in between. Per germline, CDR1 DFQATT and CDR2 SNEGSKA (reference sequence). The CDR3 DNA follows: TGCAGTGCTAGGACAGAGAGCTCCTACGAGCAGTACTTC. This translates into CSARTESSYEQYF.

This clonotype was observed a few times. This sequence joins TRBV4-3 and TRBJ2-6; D gene unclear. Germline values: CDR1 LGHNA, CDR2 YSLEER. V was trimmed by 4 bases and J by 4 bases, leaving 8 bases between them. This CDR3 spans 14 amino acids. This chain's CDR3 is CASSRALGANVLTF. The CDR3 nucleotides are TGCGCCAGCAGCCGCGCCCTGGGGGCCAACGTCCTGACTTTC.

The V and J genes are TRBV10-2 and TRBJ2-1; tentative D call: TRBD2 (7 bases). CDR1 is WSHSY and CDR2 is SAAADI in the germline V gene. This CDR3 has 15 amino acids. V lost 0 bases, J lost 2 bases, and 8 bases lay in between. The CDR3 loop is CASSESGGPYNEQFF. The CDR3 DNA sequence: TGCGCCAGCAGTGAGTCGGGGGGGCCCTACAATGAGCAGTTCTTC.

The gene calls are TRBV15 and TRBJ2-5; 9 positions match TRBD1. The CDR3 extends over 14 amino acids. V lost 4 bases to trimming and J lost 1 base; unmatched junction nucleotides: 1. The germline gives CDR1 LNHNV, CDR2 YYDKDF (reference sequence). Here the CDR3 reads CATSKQGAQETQYF. DNA of the CDR3: TGTGCCACCAGCAAACAGGGGGCCCAAGAGACCCAGTACTTC.

CDR3 in DNA: TGTGCCAGCAGCCTACCTTTCTATGGCTACACCTTC. It yields the protein CASSLPFYGYTF. The chain employs TRBV7-8 and TRBJ1-2; D remains unclear. V dropped 5 bases and J dropped 4 bases, with 8 bases sitting between them. Per germline, CDR1 SGHVS and CDR2 FQNEAQ. The CDR3 totals 12 residues.

There are a few counts of this clonotype. The chain employs TRBV4-2 and TRBJ2-3, with TRBD2 identical over 13 bases. The V gene end was trimmed by 5 bases and the J gene end by 7 bases; junction bases not matched to a gene: 12. This CDR3 is built from 17 residues. Germline-derived CDR1 and CDR2 are LGHNA and YNFKEQ. The CDR3 sequence: CASSSWTSGGRGHTQYF. CDR3 nucleotide sequence: TGTGCCAGCAGCTCCTGGACTAGCGGGGGCCGCGGGCATACGCAGTATTTT.